This record looks at one TCR beta chain sequence and its context. Assay used: immunoSEQ multiplex PCR; TCRdb lists only in-frame clones, some missing. The sample has some 160,000 clones; around 80% are singletons. This CDR3 has 12 amino acids. V lost 5 bases and J lost 5; bases outside the gene matches: 1. The germline V gene has CDR1 ENHRY and CDR2 SYGVKD. This sample was taken from a study of blood T cell repertoires in COVID-19. The chain carries TRBV10-3 and TRBJ2-5, with TRBD1 matching over 8 bases. This TCR was sampled from a woman between 65 and 79 years old who had recovered from COVID-19. Specimen: peripheral blood. CDR3 bases: TGTGCCATCAGTCGGACAGGGGAGACCCAGTACTTC. This translates into CAISRTGETQYF.